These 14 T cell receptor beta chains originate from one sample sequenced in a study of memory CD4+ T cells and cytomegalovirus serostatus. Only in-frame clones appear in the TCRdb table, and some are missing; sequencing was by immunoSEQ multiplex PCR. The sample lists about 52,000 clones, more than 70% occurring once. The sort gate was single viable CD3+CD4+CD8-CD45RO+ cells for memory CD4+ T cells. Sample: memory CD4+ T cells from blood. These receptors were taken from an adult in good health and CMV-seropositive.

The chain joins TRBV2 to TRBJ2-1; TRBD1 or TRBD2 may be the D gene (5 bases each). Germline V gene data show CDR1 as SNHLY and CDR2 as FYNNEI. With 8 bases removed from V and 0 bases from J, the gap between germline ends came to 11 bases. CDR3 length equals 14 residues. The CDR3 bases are TGTGCCAGCCTAGGGGACGCCTCCTACAATGAGCAGTTCTTC. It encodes CASLGDASYNEQFF.

The DNA of the CDR3 is TGTGCCAGCAGCAAATTGAGAAAGGGCTGGCAGCCCCAGCATTTT. Amino acid sequence: CASSKLRKGWQPQHF. The rearrangement joins TRBV21-1 to TRBJ1-5. TRBV21-1 is a documented pseudogene. The CDR3 has 15 residues.

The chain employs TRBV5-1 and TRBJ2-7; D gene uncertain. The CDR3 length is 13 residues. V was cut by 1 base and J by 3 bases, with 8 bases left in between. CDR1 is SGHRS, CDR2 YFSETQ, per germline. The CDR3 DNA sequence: TGCGCCAGCAGCTTGCTTCTTAACTACGAGCAGTACTTC. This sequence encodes CASSLLLNYEQYF.

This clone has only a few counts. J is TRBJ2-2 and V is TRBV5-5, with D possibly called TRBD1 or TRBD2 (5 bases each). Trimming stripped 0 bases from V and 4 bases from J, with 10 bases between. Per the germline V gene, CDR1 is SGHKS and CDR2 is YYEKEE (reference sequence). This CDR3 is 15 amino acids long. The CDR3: CASSLVLGTTGELFF. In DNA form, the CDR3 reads TGTGCCAGCAGCTTGGTATTAGGGACCACCGGGGAGCTGTTTTTT.

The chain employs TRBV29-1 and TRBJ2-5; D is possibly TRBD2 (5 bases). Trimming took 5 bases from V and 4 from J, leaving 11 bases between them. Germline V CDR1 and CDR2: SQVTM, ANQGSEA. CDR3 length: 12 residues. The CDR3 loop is CSVLGGGETQYF. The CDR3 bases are TGCAGCGTTCTAGGAGGAGGAGAGACCCAGTACTTC.

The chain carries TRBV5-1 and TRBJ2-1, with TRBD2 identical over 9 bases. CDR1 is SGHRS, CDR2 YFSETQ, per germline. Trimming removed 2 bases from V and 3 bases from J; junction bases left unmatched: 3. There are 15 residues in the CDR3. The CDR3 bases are TGCGCCAGCAGCTTAGGTAGCGGGAGCTACAATGAGCAGTTCTTC. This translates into CASSLGSGSYNEQFF.

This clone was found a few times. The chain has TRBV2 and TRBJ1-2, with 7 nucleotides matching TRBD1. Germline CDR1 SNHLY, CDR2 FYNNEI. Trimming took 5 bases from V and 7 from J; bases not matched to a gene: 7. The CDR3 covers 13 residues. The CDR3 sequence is CASSSTGTAGYTF. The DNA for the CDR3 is TGTGCCAGCAGTTCGACAGGGACCGCTGGCTACACCTTC.

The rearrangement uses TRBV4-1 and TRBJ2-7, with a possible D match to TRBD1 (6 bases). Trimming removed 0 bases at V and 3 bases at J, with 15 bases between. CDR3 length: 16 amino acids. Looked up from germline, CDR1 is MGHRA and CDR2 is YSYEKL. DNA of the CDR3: TGCGCCAGCAGCCAAGATCGAGGGGGACGGGACTACGAGCAGTACTTC. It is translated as CASSQDRGGRDYEQYF.

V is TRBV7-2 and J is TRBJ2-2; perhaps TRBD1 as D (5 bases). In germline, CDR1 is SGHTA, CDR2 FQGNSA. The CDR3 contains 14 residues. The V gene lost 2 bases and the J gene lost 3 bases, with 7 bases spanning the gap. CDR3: CASSLQGHTGELFF. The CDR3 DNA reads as TGTGCCAGCAGCTTACAGGGTCACACCGGGGAGCTGTTTTTT.

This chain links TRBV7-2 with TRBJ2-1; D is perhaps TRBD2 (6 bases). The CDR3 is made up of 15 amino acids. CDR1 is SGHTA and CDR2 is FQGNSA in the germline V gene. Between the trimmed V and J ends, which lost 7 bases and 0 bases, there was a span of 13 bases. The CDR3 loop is CASTSGQSSYNEQFF. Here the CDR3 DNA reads TGTGCCAGCACCAGCGGGCAAAGCTCCTACAATGAGCAGTTCTTC.

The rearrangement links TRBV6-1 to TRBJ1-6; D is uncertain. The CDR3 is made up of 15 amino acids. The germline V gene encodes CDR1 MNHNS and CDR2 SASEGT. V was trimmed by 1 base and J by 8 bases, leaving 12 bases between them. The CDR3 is CASSEVVPRDSPLHF. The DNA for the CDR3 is TGTGCCAGCAGTGAAGTGGTCCCGAGGGATTCACCCCTCCACTTT.

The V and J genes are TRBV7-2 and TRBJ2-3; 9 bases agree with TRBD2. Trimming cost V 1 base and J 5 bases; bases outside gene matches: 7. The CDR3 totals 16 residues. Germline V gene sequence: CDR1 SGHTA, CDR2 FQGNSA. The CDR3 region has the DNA TGTGCCAGCAGCTTAGTCGGCGGGGGGGTGAAAGATACGCAGTATTTT. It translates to CASSLVGGGVKDTQYF. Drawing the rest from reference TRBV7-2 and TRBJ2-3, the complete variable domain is GAGVSQSPSNKVTEKGKDVELRCDPISGHTALYWYRQSLGQGLEFLIYFQGNSAPDKSGLPSDRFSAERTGGSVSTLTIQRTQQEDSAVYLCASSLVGGGVKDTQYFGPGTRLTVL.

CDR3 loop: CATNTPGAPNEKLFF. CDR3 nucleotide sequence: TGTGCCACAAATACCCCGGGCGCACCTAATGAAAAACTGTTTTTT. The rearrangement uses TRBV19 and TRBJ1-4; no clear D. Germline V CDR1 and CDR2: LNHDA, SQIVND (reference sequence). Trimming cost V 10 bases and J 3 bases, with 18 bases left between them. CDR3 length: 15 residues. Full variable domain (remainder filled in from reference TRBV19 and TRBJ1-4): DGGITQSPKYLFRKEGQNVTLSCEQNLNHDAMYWYRQDPGQGLRLIYYSQIVNDFQKGDIAEGYSVSREKKESFPLTVTSAQKNPTAFYLCATNTPGAPNEKLFFGSGTQLSVL.

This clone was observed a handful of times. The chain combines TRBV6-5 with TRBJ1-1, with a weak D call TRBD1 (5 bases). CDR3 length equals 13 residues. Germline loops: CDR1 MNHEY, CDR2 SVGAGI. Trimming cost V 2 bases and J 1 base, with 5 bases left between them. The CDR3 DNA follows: TGTGCCAGCAGTTACCAGGGGAACACTGAAGCTTTCTTT. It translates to CASSYQGNTEAFF.